The 8 T cell receptor beta chains below come from one sample, sequenced in a study of CD8+ T cells in alopecia areata (dated by TCRdb to 2017 to 2018). Library prep was done by the immunoSEQ multiplex PCR assay. RNA was extracted from all samples and reverse transcribed into cDNA, which served as template for TCR sequencing. As stored in TCRdb, this immuneACCESS dataset retains in-frame rearrangements with V and J assigned. A fraction of the clones does not appear; measured against another copy, unresolved V genes explain less than half of the discrepancy, and the remainder lacks a known reason. For this sample the table gives about 200,000 clones, of which roughly 50% were detected only once. The top ten hold 5.5% of the sample. The time point label here, explained by the study, means: roughly 24 weeks on oral tofacitinib. Explained via the paper, the treatment or condition label denotes: oral pan-JAK inhibitor, 5-10 mg twice daily.

Sequences were derived from CD4+ T cells sorted from blood, sampled at week 24, from a patient treated with tofacitinib. These receptors all come from a human donor with alopecia areata.

This clone was picked up a small number of times. The chain joins TRBV30 to TRBJ1-2; possibly TRBD1 for D (6 bases). The germline V and J ends were trimmed by 2 bases and 6 bases, with 16 bases remaining between them. CDR3 length equals 14 residues. Germline CDR1 and CDR2: GTSNPN and SVGIG (reference sequence). The CDR3 loop is CAWSQIGTNHGYTF. CDR3 in DNA: TGTGCCTGGAGTCAAATCGGGACAAATCATGGCTACACCTTC.

The chain has TRBV5-1 and TRBJ2-3, with a possible D match to TRBD1 (5 bases). This CDR3 is built from 16 residues. The ends were cut back, 4 bases at V and 0 bases at J, with 15 bases in the middle. Germline-derived CDR1 and CDR2 are SGHRS and YFSETQ. CDR3 nucleotides: TGCGCCAGCAGCATTGGGGCTACACTCAGCACAGATACGCAGTATTTT. Its protein product is CASSIGATLSTDTQYF.

The rearrangement uses TRBV25-1 and TRBJ2-3, with D uncertain. V lost 3 bases and J 2 bases, leaving 3 bases between the germline ends. The V gene's germline CDR1 is MGHDK and CDR2 SYGVNS. The CDR3 consists of 12 residues. CDR3 nucleotide sequence: TGTGCCAGCAGTGACCTCACAGATACGCAGTATTTT. It encodes CASSDLTDTQYF. Using reference TRBV25-1 and TRBJ2-3 for the parts outside the CDR3, the full variable domain is EADIYQTPRYLVIGTGKKITLECSQTMGHDKMYWYQQDPGMELHLIHYSYGVNSTEKGDLSSESTVSRIRTEHFPLTLESARPSHTSQYLCASSDLTDTQYFGPGTRLTVL.

The CDR3 region is CASSYYGSGANVLTF. For the CDR3, the DNA is TGTGCCAGCAGTTACTATGGGTCTGGGGCCAACGTCCTGACTTTC. This chain links TRBV6-5 with TRBJ2-6; unclear D gene. Trimming took off 1 base at V and 1 base at J, with 5 bases between the two ends. The germline gives CDR1 MNHEY, CDR2 SVGAGI. The CDR3 extends over 15 amino acids.

This clone has a handful of counts. The chain employs TRBV14 and TRBJ2-4, with D uncertain. With 5 bases removed from V and 0 bases from J, the gap between germline ends came to 5 bases. The CDR3 is 13 residues long. Germline V CDR1 and CDR2: SGHDN, FVKESK. The CDR3 DNA is TGTGCCAGCAGCGGGGTAGCCAAAAACATTCAGTACTTC. This codes for CASSGVAKNIQYF.

The rearrangement links TRBV30 to TRBJ2-3; no firm D call. The CDR3 sequence is 13 residues long. Germline CDR1 reads GTSNPN; CDR2 reads SVGIG (reference sequence). Trimming left V 3 bases short and J 1 base short, with 8 bases between. CDR3: CAWRKYRTDTQYF. Here the CDR3 DNA reads TGTGCCTGGAGGAAATACCGCACAGATACGCAGTATTTT. Based on the CDR3 plus reference TRBV30 and TRBJ2-3, the full variable domain is SQTIHQWPATLVQPVGSPLSLECTVEGTSNPNLYWYRQAAGRGLQLLFYSVGIGQISSEVPQNLSASRPQDRQFILSSKKLLLSDSGFYLCAWRKYRTDTQYFGPGTRLTVL.

This chain links TRBV29-1 with TRBJ1-1, with D perhaps TRBD1 (5 bases). Germline V gives CDR1 SQVTM, CDR2 ANQGSEA. Deletions cut 4 bases from V and 0 bases from J, with 12 bases between. CDR3 length equals 14 residues. In DNA form, the CDR3 reads TGCAGCGTTGCCCCAGGCAGGGTGAACACTGAAGCTTTCTTT. This gives the protein CSVAPGRVNTEAFF.

V gene TRBV6-6 combines with J gene TRBJ2-7; weak D call: TRBD2 (5 bases). The CDR3 covers 12 residues. Trimming pared 2 bases from V and 5 bases from J, leaving 7 bases between. The germline V gene has CDR1 MNHNY and CDR2 SVGAGI (reference sequence). The CDR3 region is CASSYRRDEQYF. CDR3 in DNA: TGTGCCAGCAGTTACCGGCGGGACGAGCAGTACTTC.